This TCR beta chain was recovered during a study of blood T cell repertoires in COVID-19. Study information: COVID-19 samples from acute and convalescent phases originated in the United States, Italy and Spain. Sample material is recorded as cDNA or gDNA derived from T cells, B-cell-depleted T cells, or PBMCs.

The CDR3 sequence is 13 residues long. The V gene's germline CDR1 is SGHTS and CDR2 YDEGEE. V was cut by 1 base and J by 1 base, with 5 bases left in between. As originally analysed: Reference gene primer amplification yielded estimated nucleated cell counts. Produced via immunoSEQ multiplex PCR; TCRdb's table is partial and in-frame only. The V and J calls and the clone size are those of that table, but D and trimming were determined from the DNA. The sample consists of hundreds of thousands of clones, approximately 79% of them appearing once. The source of this sequence is a woman at least 80 years old with active or convalescent COVID-19. The sample taken for sequencing was peripheral blood. The rearrangement links TRBV5-8 to TRBJ1-1; D is uncertain. CDR3 in DNA: TGTGCCAGCAGCTTGCTTCGGAACACTGAAGCTTTCTTT. Its translation: CASSLLRNTEAFF. Looking up the rest from reference TRBV5-8 and TRBJ1-1 gives the full variable domain: EAGVTQSPTHLIKTRGQQATLRCSPISGHTSVYWYQQALGLGLQFLLWYDEGEERNRGNFPPRFSGRQFPNYSSELNVNALELEDSALYLCASSLLRNTEAFFGQGTRLTVV.